Listed below are T cell receptor beta chains from one sample, sequenced in a study of T-cell memory formation after mild COVID-19. TCRdb ran MiXCR on the 5' RACE reads and lists one entry per CDR3 protein. The sample holds about 610,000 distinct CDR3 sequences, 15% to 20% seen once. The sequenced sample was PBMCs or a T cell subset sorted from them (not recorded which). The receptors derive from an adult woman who had mild COVID-19 (a few samples of this study predate the infection). Cell type and time point are not known. Both conserved end residues are trimmed from each CDR3. The listing skips clone size in some rows; elsewhere it reads once, few, many or a size class.

TRBV5-4 | many | ASSPSSGGYQETQY
TRBV7-3 | few | ASSLGFGYTGELF
TRBV4-3 | - | ASSQAQGVNTEAF
TRBV24-1 | few | ATSDPKGQF
TRBV7-9 | - | ASSLEKGSYEQY
TRBV20-1 | - | SAVGHLAEAF
TRBV12-3/TRBV12-4 | few | ASSFVVSNEQF
TRBV6-5 | - | ASSYSWQGKTEAF
TRBV15 | - | ATSRGASGVTGELF
TRBV29-1 | - | SVDNPWDRSQETQY
TRBV7-9 | many | ASRASGSPNEQF
TRBV7-9 | few | ASSGRTAGGYT
TRBV7-8 | - | ASSLESRTSGGANTGELF
TRBV7-9 | - | ASSLIMASGNTIY
TRBV20-1 | - | SASVGSPRANYGYT
TRBV7-2 | few | ASSLARGLQETQY
TRBV6-6 | many | ASRTITSGDQETQY
TRBV15 | - | ATSSGGRATPNEQF
TRBV27 | few | ASSFSGGVYEQY
TRBV4-2 | many | ASSQDLAGYLNQPQH
TRBV7-9 | - | ASSPWFRDRLLSYEQY
TRBV24-1 | few | ATSEGAVNTEAF
TRBV24-1 | - | ATSDLLQPEGQAGTSDTEAF
TRBV20-1 | - | SARPGQNTEAF
TRBV10-3 | few | AISGPSYGYT
TRBV5-1 | - | ASSLTAVTTNEKLF
TRBV29-1 | many | SVERDRGRGYT
TRBV7-6 | - | ASSPTAGYQETQY
TRBV29-1 | few | SVTDRGLGNTEAF
TRBV18 | few | ASSPLVSGGGSTADTQY
TRBV4-1 | - | ASSQAALGLSYEQY
TRBV29-1 | - | SVGQGGLYEQY
TRBV20-1 | few | SARGLAGAPYEQY
TRBV11-3 | - | ASRPGGYSEAF
TRBV4-2 | - | ASSQVPGNYGYT
TRBV7-6 | - | ASSSYRGQETQY
TRBV12-3/TRBV12-4 | - | ASSQLAGVGEQF
TRBV4-1 | few | ASCKGTGASLNTEAF
TRBV19 | - | ASSIDLGQSYEQY
TRBV6-5 | - | ASSLDSLSTNYGYT